This T cell receptor beta chain originates from a study of control samples from healthy donors and cancer patients. Some clones are missing from TCRdb's copy, which holds only in-frame ones; the method was immunoSEQ multiplex PCR. The table records about 75,000 clones, 94% of them present only once. In germline, CDR1 is LGHNT, CDR2 FRNRAP. The J segment lost 2 bases and the V segment lost 1 base, leaving 5 bases of the junction unmatched. The CDR3 totals 16 residues. The sequence derives from a woman aged 40 to 50 in good health. Sequenced: blood. J is TRBJ2-3 and V is TRBV12-5; 8 bases match TRBD2. The CDR3 sequence: CASGLGTSRYTDTQYF. CDR3 coding DNA: TGTGCTAGTGGTTTGGGGACTAGCAGGTACACAGATACGCAGTATTTT.